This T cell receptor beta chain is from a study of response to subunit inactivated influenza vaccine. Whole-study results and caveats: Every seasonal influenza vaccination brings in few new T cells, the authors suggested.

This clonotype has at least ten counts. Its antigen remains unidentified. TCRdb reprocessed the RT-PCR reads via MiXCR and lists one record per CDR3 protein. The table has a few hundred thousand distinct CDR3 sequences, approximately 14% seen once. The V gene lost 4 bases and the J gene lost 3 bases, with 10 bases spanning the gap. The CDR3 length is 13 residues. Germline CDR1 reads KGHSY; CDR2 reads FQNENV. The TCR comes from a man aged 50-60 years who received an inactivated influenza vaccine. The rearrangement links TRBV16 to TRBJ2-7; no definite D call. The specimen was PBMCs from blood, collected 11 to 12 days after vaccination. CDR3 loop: CASSLLGNYEQYF. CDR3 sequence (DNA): TGTGCCAGCAGCCTTCTAGGGAACTACGAGCAGTACTTC.